The 2 T cell receptor beta chains given below trace back to one sample, sequenced in a study of CD8+ T cells in alopecia areata. Extracted from the samples, RNA was reverse transcribed into cDNA to serve as the sequencing template. Method: immunoSEQ multiplex PCR; TCRdb's copy keeps in-frame clones and lacks some. Of 200,000 or so clones in the sample, approximately 60% were seen once. The sample consisted of CD8+ T cells sorted from blood. All receptors derive from a human donor in good health.

The gene calls are TRBV29-1 and TRBJ2-2; D possibly corresponds to TRBD2 (6 bases). CDR1 is SQVTM, CDR2 ANQGSEA, per germline. Trimming left V 5 bases short and J 0 bases short, with 10 bases between. The CDR3 is 14 residues long. CDR3 nucleotide sequence: TGCAGCGTTCCGCGGGACGCGAACACCGGGGAGCTGTTTTTT. Amino acid sequence: CSVPRDANTGELFF.

A few counts support this clone. V is TRBV7-9 and J is TRBJ1-2; 8 bases are shared with TRBD1. This CDR3 region has 14 residues. Trimming at V came to 2 bases and at J to 12 bases, leaving 11 bases not matched to a gene. The germline gives CDR1 SEHNR, CDR2 FQNEAQ (reference sequence). The chain's CDR3 is CASSLKTAGGEDTF. As DNA, the CDR3 is TGTGCCAGCAGCTTAAAGACGGCAGGGGGCGAGGACACCTTC.